This TCR beta chain originates from a study of blood T cell repertoires in COVID-19. TCRdb's table, derived via immunoSEQ multiplex PCR, lists solely in-frame clones and lacks some. The sample has around 190,000 clones, about 82% seen once. With V trimmed by 5 bases and J by 3 bases, 9 bases remained unmatched. The CDR3 covers 17 residues. Germline V gene data show CDR1 as SEHNR and CDR2 as FQNEAQ (reference sequence). The source of this sequence is a man aged 35 to 55 with acute COVID-19. Sequenced sample: PBMCs or T cells enriched from blood (not recorded which). The chain couples TRBV7-9 to TRBJ1-5; TRBD1 agrees at 11 bases. CDR3 sequence: CASSLGTGGLDNQPQHF. CDR3 nucleotides: TGTGCCAGCAGCCTGGGGACAGGGGGGCTGGACAATCAGCCCCAGCATTTT.